This T cell receptor beta chain was sequenced for a study of cytomegalovirus exposure and HLA in healthy donors. This CDR3 region has 11 residues. Germline loops: CDR1 SGHTA, CDR2 FQGNSA. The ends were cut back, 6 bases at V and 5 bases at J, with 7 bases in the middle. This clone was observed once. PCR primers comprised 60 Vbeta and 13 Jbeta primers. Measured with immunoSEQ multiplex PCR; TCRdb has only the in-frame clones, and not every one. Here the sample spans some 170,000 clones, roughly 79% being singletons. Among the donors, all were healthy bone marrow donors. Donors were nominally healthy when sampled, though unrecorded immune exposures were likely.

This TCR derives from a young woman in good health and CMV-seropositive. This chain connects TRBV7-2 to TRBJ2-5; possibly TRBD2 for D (5 bases). Sequencing input: PBMCs. In DNA, the CDR3 is TGTGCCAGCAGGTGGAGGGAGACCCAGTACTTC. Amino acids: CASRWRETQYF. The variable domain in full, with the rest retrieved from reference TRBV7-2 and TRBJ2-5, is GAGVSQSPSNKVTEKGKDVELRCDPISGHTALYWYRQSLGQGLEFLIYFQGNSAPDKSGLPSDRFSAERTGGSVSTLTIQRTQQEDSAVYLCASRWRETQYFGPGTRLLVL.